What follows are 20 T cell receptor beta chains derived from one specimen sequenced in a study of regulatory T cells in long-lasting Graves disease (dated by TCRdb to 2020 to 2022). This specimen's time point label, interpreted: persistent/refractory GD, antithyroid drugs over 5 years with positive TRAb. For both TCR sequencing and RNA sequencing, RNA was extracted from PBMCs in TRIzol. Libraries were built with multiplex PCR. TCRdb lists the instrument as Illumina HiSeq 4000. To build TCR beta libraries, CDR3 regions were amplified by Arm-PCR using iRepertoire HTBI primers. Clones were called with MiXCR by TCRdb after fastp trimmed the public reads at Q25, and only in-frame beta chains were retained. Duplicate CDR3 protein sequences are folded into a single record with the most common DNA and genes. This sample lists 650,000 to 850,000 distinct CDR3 sequences; about 30% were detected once. Under 50% of the sample lies in the top ten.

The sample was peripheral blood mononuclear cells (PBMCs), taken when the disease was refractory, from a patient treated with antithyroid drugs. The receptors were sampled from a female donor with Graves disease.

This clonotype appeared many times. V gene TRBV27 combines with J gene TRBJ2-5; perhaps TRBD1 as D (6 bases). The germline V gene encodes CDR1 MNHEY and CDR2 SMNVEV (reference sequence). V lost 5 bases and J lost 5, with 15 bases in between. The CDR3 is made up of 14 amino acids. This CDR3 is CASSLTGTGETQYF. In DNA, the CDR3 is TGTGCCAGCAGTCTTACAGGGACGGGGGAGACCCAGTACTTC.

In the case of this clonotype: Since a much larger clone is just one base distant, this may be a read error. The J gene is TRBJ1-1, the V gene TRBV18; no definite D call. Looked up from germline, CDR1 is KGHSH and CDR2 is LQKENI. The CDR3 length is 15 residues. This CDR3 reads CASSPPIGSNIEAFF. In DNA, the CDR3 is TGTGCCAGCTCACCACCGATCGGGTCGAACATTGAAGCTTTCTTT.

This clonotype was found a few times. The J gene is TRBJ2-5, the V gene TRBV2, with D perhaps TRBD2 (6 bases). The germline V gene encodes CDR1 SNHLY and CDR2 FYNNEI. The CDR3 consists of 14 residues. V was shortened by 4 bases and J by 5 bases, with 14 bases between the two germline ends. The CDR3: CASSGGAGLETQYF. DNA of the CDR3: TGTGCCAGCAGTGGAGGAGCGGGTCTGGAGACCCAGTACTTC.

The genes are TRBV7-9 and TRBJ2-5, with D hard to call. Germline CDR1 SEHNR, CDR2 FQNEAQ (reference sequence). V lost 1 base and J 11 bases, leaving 17 bases between the germline ends. The CDR3 is made up of 14 amino acids. CDR3 loop: CASSLVPLSNEQYF. The CDR3 DNA is TGTGCCAGCAGCTTAGTTCCCCTGTCCAATGAGCAGTACTTC.

Only a few counts were recorded for this clonotype. V gene TRBV29-1 combines with J gene TRBJ2-7; D possibly corresponds to TRBD1 (6 bases). The ends were cut back, 3 bases at V and 3 bases at J, with 18 bases in the middle. Germline assignment: CDR1 SQVTM and CDR2 ANQGSEA. The CDR3 loop spans 15 amino acids. CDR3 sequence (DNA): TGCAGCGTTGAGGCCCCACAGGGTAAATACTACGAGCAGTACTTC. Amino acid sequence: CSVEAPQGKYYEQYF.

CDR3 coding DNA: TGTGCCAGCAGTTTATGGCCGAGACAGGGAATGAACACTGAAGCTTTCTTT. This gives the protein CASSLWPRQGMNTEAFF. V and J are TRBV12-3 or TRBV12-4 and TRBJ1-1; 7 bases align to TRBD1. The ends lost 2 bases at V and 0 bases at J; junction bases unmatched: 9. This CDR3 is 17 amino acids long.

Comments on this clonotype: The CDR3 end shows no conserved phenylalanine or tryptophan, and so a read error is likely. The chain has TRBV6-2 or TRBV6-3 and TRBJ1-1; D is uncertain. CDR3 size: 15 residues. V gave up 0 bases and J gave up 4 bases, with 12 bases separating them. In germline, CDR1 is MNHEY, CDR2 SVGEGT. This CDR3 reads CASSYSGGKGTEAFS. Written as DNA, the CDR3 is TGTGCCAGCAGTTACTCTGGAGGAAAGGGCACTGAAGCTTTCTCT.

The chain combines TRBV13 with TRBJ1-3; no clear D gene. The CDR3 is 13 residues long. Germline V gene lookup returns CDR1 PRHDT and CDR2 FYEKMQ (reference sequence). V lost 5 bases, J lost 6 bases, and 11 bases lay in between. This CDR3 reads CASSPGRQNTIYF. In DNA form, the CDR3 reads TGTGCCAGCAGCCCGGGCCGCCAAAACACCATATATTTT.

This clonotype occurred once. The J gene is TRBJ2-2, the V gene TRBV18; tentatively, D is TRBD2 (5 bases). The CDR3 length is 14 residues. CDR1 and CDR2 (germline): KGHSH, LQKENI. Between the trimmed V and J ends, which lost 4 bases and 4 bases, there was a span of 10 bases. CDR3 residues: CASSLRGPTGELFF. The DNA for the CDR3 is TGTGCCAGCTCACTGAGAGGGCCCACCGGGGAGCTGTTTTTT.

This clonotype was recorded a few times. V is TRBV28 and J is TRBJ2-1; D not certain. This CDR3 is 12 amino acids long. Trimming stripped 4 bases from V and 8 bases from J, with 9 bases between. Germline values: CDR1 MDHEN, CDR2 SYDVKM. Written as DNA, the CDR3 is TGTGCCAGCAGTTCCTCCCTTGATGAGCAGTTCTTC. Protein product: CASSSSLDEQFF.

This clonotype was detected a few times. V is TRBV7-3 and J is TRBJ2-5; 8 bases line up with TRBD2. The V segment lost 5 bases and the J segment 4 bases; nucleotides outside the gene matches: 3. Germline CDR1 and CDR2: SGHTA and FQGTGA. The CDR3 runs to 13 residues. As DNA, the CDR3 is TGTGCCAGCAGCAGCGGGAGTGGAGAGACCCAGTACTTC. Its translation: CASSSGSGETQYF. Full variable domain (remainder filled in from reference TRBV7-3 and TRBJ2-5): GAGVSQTPSNKVTEKGKYVELRCDPISGHTALYWYRQSLGQGPEFLIYFQGTGAADDSGLPNDRFFAVRPEGSVSTLKIQRTERGDSAVYLCASSSGSGETQYFGPGTRLLVL.

The V and J genes are TRBV19 and TRBJ2-7; 9 nucleotides line up with TRBD1. The CDR3 has 13 residues. V was pared by 9 bases and J by 4 bases, with 7 bases of the junction left unmatched. CDR1 LNHDA and CDR2 SQIVND come from the germline V gene (reference sequence). The CDR3 loop reads CASKGQGGYEQYF. The CDR3 DNA reads as TGTGCCAGCAAGGGACAGGGAGGGTACGAGCAGTACTTC.

This clonotype was observed a handful of times. The chain couples TRBV3-1 to TRBJ1-4; 9 nucleotides agree with TRBD1. The CDR3 is 17 amino acids. Germline values: CDR1 LGHDT, CDR2 YNNKEL (reference sequence). Trimming at V came to 1 base and at J to 4 bases, leaving 7 bases not matched to a gene. In DNA, the CDR3 is TGTGCCAGCAGCCAAGGACAGGGGGAGGAGGGTAATGAAAAACTGTTTTTT. It codes for CASSQGQGEEGNEKLFF.

V is TRBV6-1 and J is TRBJ2-7; 11 nucleotides agree with TRBD2. The CDR3 sequence is 13 residues long. Losses at the gene ends were 6 bases for V and 4 bases for J; bases not matched to a gene: 2. The germline V gene encodes CDR1 MNHNS and CDR2 SASEGT. DNA for the CDR3: TGTGCCAGCAGCGCTAGCGGGAGGTACGAGCAGTACTTC. Amino acid sequence: CASSASGRYEQYF.

This chain joins TRBV3-1 and TRBJ2-5, with 14 bases that match TRBD2. CDR3 length: 17 amino acids. With 4 bases clipped from V and 3 bases from J, the junction kept 7 bases outside the gene matches. Germline V gene lookup returns CDR1 LGHDT and CDR2 YNNKEL (reference sequence). CDR3 sequence reads: CASSLTSGLAGEETQYF. CDR3 nucleotides: TGTGCCAGCAGCCTTACCTCGGGACTAGCGGGAGAAGAGACCCAGTACTTC.

This clonotype was observed at least ten times. This chain connects TRBV28 to TRBJ1-2, with D possibly TRBD1 on 6 matching bases. V shed 5 bases and J shed 8 bases, with 21 bases lying between them. CDR3 length: 15 amino acids. The germline V gene encodes CDR1 MDHEN and CDR2 SYDVKM. The CDR3 bases are TGTGCCAGCAGTCCACCCGCCGGGGGGCTGGGGGGCTACACCTTC. Translating it yields CASSPPAGGLGGYTF.

The gene calls are TRBV20-1 and TRBJ2-7; D is unresolved. This CDR3 comprises 11 residues. Germline loops: CDR1 DFQATT, CDR2 SNEGSKA (reference sequence). The V and J ends lost 3 bases and 6 bases respectively, with 9 bases between them. The CDR3 nucleotides read TGCAGTGCTAGCCCCTCGTTCGAGCAGTACTTC. Its translation: CSASPSFEQYF.

This chain joins TRBV19 and TRBJ1-1; D unclear. This CDR3 spans 12 amino acids. Germline CDR1 LNHDA, CDR2 SQIVND (reference sequence). Trimming left V 3 bases short and J 6 bases short, with 8 bases between. CDR3 nucleotides: TGTGCCAGTAGTATGCAGTGGGCTGAAGCTTTCTTT. It is translated as CASSMQWAEAFF.

This chain connects TRBV3-1 to TRBJ1-3; D is unclear. This CDR3 spans 13 amino acids. The germline V gene has CDR1 LGHDT and CDR2 YNNKEL (reference sequence). V was trimmed by 6 bases and J by 1 base, leaving 7 bases between them. The CDR3 DNA follows: TGTGCCAGCAGGCACATGTCTGGAAACACCATATATTTT. Its translation: CASRHMSGNTIYF.

The CDR3 DNA reads as TGCAGTGCTAGAGATCCACAGGGCTCTGGCGAAAAACTGTTTTTT. It encodes CSARDPQGSGEKLFF. The chain couples TRBV20-1 to TRBJ1-4, with a tentative D call TRBD1 (6 bases). The germline CDR1 and CDR2 sequences are DFQATT and SNEGSKA (reference sequence). V gave up 0 bases and J gave up 8 bases, with 16 bases separating them. The CDR3 is 15 amino acids.